These T cell receptor beta chains were read from a single sample in a study of T cells in Graves' hyperthyroidism and ophthalmopathy. TCRdb itself ran the multiplex PCR reads through MiXCR, one entry per CDR3 protein. The top ten clones hold roughly 8.3% of a sample with about 840,000 distinct CDR3 sequences, roughly 37% of them seen once. The sample was blood. These receptors all come from a young man with Graves' hyperthyroidism. Each CDR3 is given with its conserved first and last residue. D genes are given only for firm matches. Only part of the rows carry a size: once, few, many, or a class if the clone is expanded.

-	TRBV7-8	-	TRBJ1-2	CASSRTGRVGGNYGYTF	TGTGCCAGCAGCCGAACGGGCCGGGTTGGGGGTAACTATGGCTACACCTTC
-	TRBV10-3	-	TRBJ2-5	CASRAQGVPQETQYF	TGTGCCAGCAGGGCACAGGGAGTCCCTCAAGAGACCCAGTACTTC
-	TRBV5-1	few	TRBJ2-2	CASSITGSNTGELFF	TGCGCCAGCAGCATTACGGGATCCAACACCGGGGAGCTGTTTTTT
-	TRBV2	-	TRBJ2-5	CASSDPGTPNQETQYF	TGTGCCAGCAGCGATCCCGGGACGCCTAACCAAGAGACCCAGTACTTC
-	TRBV7-8	-	TRBJ2-7	CASSLSGGAFEQYF	TGTGCCAGCAGCTTATCTGGGGGGGCCTTCGAGCAGTACTTC
-	TRBV7-2	once	TRBJ2-3	CASSSGTTRGQYF	TGTGCCAGCAGCTCCGGGACTACCAGGGGGCAGTATTTT
-	TRBV19	many	TRBJ1-5	CASREPGLLQPQHF	TGTGCCAGTAGAGAACCGGGGCTCCTTCAGCCCCAGCATTTT
-	TRBV9	-	TRBJ2-2	CASSVEPLGTGEPFF	TGTGCCAGCAGCGTAGAGCCACTTGGCACCGGGGAGCCGTTTTTT
-	TRBV20-1	few	TRBJ2-5	CSAREGTGGLETQYF	TGCAGTGCTAGAGAGGGAACAGGCGGGTTAGAGACCCAGTACTTC
-	TRBV11-1	-	TRBJ2-5	CASSSNRGPHYF	TGTGCCAGCAGCTCGAACCGGGGCCCACATTACTTC
-	TRBV2	many	TRBJ2-7	CASSAVTYEQYF	TGTGCCAGCAGTGCAGTTACCTACGAGCAGTACTTC
-	TRBV4-1	once	TRBJ2-7	CASSQEGKGYEQYF	TGCGCCAGCAGCCAAGAAGGAAAAGGCTACGAGCAGTACTTC
-	TRBV20-1	-	TRBJ2-2	CSARDLAGDTGELSW	TGCAGTGCTAGAGATCTGGCAGGGGACACCGGGGAGCTGTCTTGG
TRBD1	TRBV9	-	TRBJ1-1	CASSGGEHTEAFF	TGTGCCAGCTCAGGGGGGGAGCACACTGAAGCTTTCTTT
-	TRBV24-1	many	TRBJ1-1	CATSDGTEAFF	TGTGCCACCAGTGATGGGACTGAAGCTTTCTTT
TRBD1	TRBV5-1	many	TRBJ1-6	CASSLTGADSPLHF	TGCGCCAGCAGCTTGACAGGGGCTGATTCACCCCTCCACTTT
-	TRBV19	many	TRBJ1-1	CASSPLGNTEAFF	TGTGCTAGCAGCCCTTTAGGGAACACTGAAGCTTTCTTT
TRBD2	TRBV20-1	few	TRBJ2-7	CSARYLAGIYEQYF	TGCAGTGCTAGATACCTAGCGGGGATCTACGAGCAGTACTTC
-	TRBV7-9	many	TRBJ2-7	CASSSGLFEQYF	TGTGCCAGCAGCTCGGGACTCTTCGAGCAGTACTTC
TRBD1	TRBV7-2	-	TRBJ1-6	CASSPRDRGYSPLHF	TGTGCCAGCAGCCCCCGGGACAGGGGGTATTCACCCCTCCACTTT
-	TRBV12-3/TRBV12-4	few	TRBJ1-1	CASSSGHLEGTEAFF	TGTGCCAGCAGCTCGGGACACCTAGAGGGGACTGAAGCTTTCTTT
-	TRBV7-7	-	TRBJ2-3	CASSPSGGRGDTQYF	TGTGCTAGCAGCCCCTCCGGGGGGCGAGGAGATACGCAGTATTTT
-	TRBV7-9	-	TRBJ1-2	CASSPEWAGPLYGYTF	TGTGCCAGCAGCCCAGAGTGGGCAGGGCCCCTCTATGGCTACACCTTC
-	TRBV7-9	many	TRBJ1-1	CASSLESEISEAFF	TGTGCCAGCAGCTTAGAAAGTGAGATATCTGAAGCTTTCTTT
TRBD1	TRBV20-1	few	TRBJ1-1	CSARTGERTEAFF	TGCAGTGCCCGGACAGGGGAGAGGACTGAAGCTTTCTTT
TRBD1	TRBV10-2	-	TRBJ1-6	CASSDGQGMSPLHF	TGCGCCAGCAGCGATGGACAGGGGATGTCACCCCTCCACTTT
TRBD1	TRBV10-3	many	TRBJ1-1	CAIRGTEGDTEAFF	TGTGCCATCAGGGGGACAGAAGGGGACACTGAAGCTTTCTTT
-	TRBV5-1	few	TRBJ2-5	CASSLGSSPKETQYF	TGCGCCAGCAGCTTGGGCAGCTCCCCCAAAGAGACCCAGTACTTC
-	TRBV15	once	TRBJ2-7	CATSSQQGSHEQYF	TGTGCCACCAGCAGCCAACAGGGTTCCCACGAGCAGTACTTC
TRBD1	TRBV7-9	many	TRBJ1-2	CASSHYRTGYGYTF	TGTGCCAGCAGCCATTATCGGACAGGTTATGGCTACACCTTC
-	TRBV15	many	TRBJ1-2	CATSRTNYGYTF	TGTGCCACCAGCAGAACTAACTATGGCTACACCTTC
-	TRBV4-3	-	TRBJ1-5	CASSQDRKQPQHF	TGCGCCAGCAGCCAAGATAGGAAACAGCCCCAGCATTTT
-	TRBV12-3/TRBV12-4	-	TRBJ1-2	CASTSRKGSNYGYTF	TGTGCCAGCACGAGTCGTAAAGGGTCGAACTATGGCTACACCTTC
-	TRBV5-8	many	TRBJ1-6	CASSLGGAQALHF	TGTGCCAGCAGCTTGGGAGGGGCCCAGGCCCTCCACTTT
-	TRBV10-3	many	TRBJ1-1	CAISEEDTEAFF	TGTGCCATCAGTGAGGAAGACACTGAAGCTTTCTTT
-	TRBV5-1	few	TRBJ1-5	CASSLDPRDNQPQHF	TGCGCCAGCAGCTTGGATCCCCGGGACAATCAGCCCCAGCATTTT
-	TRBV12-3/TRBV12-4	-	TRBJ1-2	CASTLVGASDYTF	TGTGCCAGCACCCTCGTGGGGGCGAGCGACTACACCTTC
-	TRBV11-2	-	TRBJ1-2	CASSLASGFDYGYTF	TGTGCCAGCAGCTTAGCGTCCGGCTTTGACTATGGCTACACCTTC
-	TRBV7-9	-	TRBJ1-4	CASSASGPIIGKLFF	TGTGCCAGCAGCGCCTCCGGGCCCATTATAGGAAAACTGTTTTTT
-	TRBV7-8	-	TRBJ2-7	CASSHPGQTVGSYEQYF	TGTGCCAGCAGCCACCCCGGGCAGACTGTAGGCTCCTACGAGCAGTACTTC
-	TRBV2	-	TRBJ1-6	CAPVSDNSPLHF	TGTGCCCCGGTTAGCGATAATTCACCCCTCCACTTT